The rows below give T cell receptor beta chains drawn from one sample of a study of response to subunit inactivated influenza vaccine. One entry per CDR3 protein results from TCRdb running MiXCR on the RT-PCR reads. The data contain around 570,000 distinct CDR3 sequences, about 8% of them seen just once; the ten biggest clones take up 10% to 15%. The material sequenced was PBMCs from blood, taken less than 25 months after vaccination. All receptors derive from a man aged 50-75 years who received an inactivated influenza vaccine. Both conserved end residues are part of each CDR3. Each record gives: J gene, clone size, V gene, D gene, CDR3 DNA, CDR3 protein. A D gene is named only where the DNA matches it firmly. Clone sizes are given selectively: once, few, many, or a class where the clone is expanded.

J: TRBJ2-1; size: many; V: TRBV28; D: TRBD2; DNA: TGTGCCAGCGGGACTAGCGGGGGGGCCTTAGATGAGCAGTTCTTC; CDR3: CASGTSGGALDEQFF
J: TRBJ2-5; size: NA; V: TRBV12-3/TRBV12-4; D: TRBD2; DNA: TGTGCCAGCAGTTTCTTTAGCGGGAGAAGCCAAGAGACCCAGTACTTC; CDR3: CASSFFSGRSQETQYF
J: TRBJ2-1; size: few; V: TRBV29-1; D: NA; DNA: TGCAGCGTTGAAGATTCGCGAACCCCCTCCTACAATGAGCAGTTCTTC; CDR3: CSVEDSRTPSYNEQFF
J: TRBJ2-1; size: many; V: TRBV10-3; D: TRBD2; DNA: TGTGCCATCAGCTTGCGGGAGGAATACAATGAGCAGTTCTTC; CDR3: CAISLREEYNEQFF
J: TRBJ1-5; size: few; V: TRBV6-1; D: TRBD1; DNA: TGTGCCAGCGCTAGTGGACAGGTCATCCAGCCCCAGCATTTT; CDR3: CASASGQVIQPQHF
J: TRBJ1-5; size: few; V: TRBV7-2; D: NA; DNA: TGTGCCAGCAGCTATAACGGGGGGTCCGGTCAGCCCCAGCATTTT; CDR3: CASSYNGGSGQPQHF
J: TRBJ2-5; size: few; V: TRBV10-1; D: TRBD2; DNA: TGCGCCAGCAGTGAGCATGGTAGCGGGGATACCCAGTACTTC; CDR3: CASSEHGSGDTQYF
J: TRBJ2-1; size: NA; V: TRBV27; D: NA; DNA: TGTGCCAGCAGTTCCCCTAAACAGCGAGCGACCTACGAGCAGTTCTTC; CDR3: CASSSPKQRATYEQFF
J: TRBJ2-1; size: few; V: TRBV28; D: TRBD2; DNA: TGTGCCAGCAGTCCCGCCTTGAGACATCCGGGACTAGCGGGCAACAATGAGCAGTTCTTC; CDR3: CASSPALRHPGLAGNNEQFF
J: TRBJ1-4; size: few; V: TRBV18; D: NA; DNA: TGTGCCAGCTCACCACCAATGTTACAGAGCTCTAATGAAAAACTGTTTTTT; CDR3: CASSPPMLQSSNEKLFF
J: TRBJ1-2; size: few; V: TRBV2; D: NA; DNA: TGTGCCAGCAGGGCCCCTACAGTGGGCCTTAACTATGGCTACACCTTC; CDR3: CASRAPTVGLNYGYTF
J: TRBJ2-1; size: many; V: TRBV7-9; D: TRBD2; DNA: TGTGCCAGCAGCTACGGACTAGCGGGAAAACAGTACAATGAGCAGTTCTTC; CDR3: CASSYGLAGKQYNEQFF
J: TRBJ2-1; size: NA; V: TRBV24-1; D: NA; DNA: TGTGCCACCAGTGAACCGGGAGACAATGAGCAGTTCTTC; CDR3: CATSEPGDNEQFF
J: TRBJ2-3; size: many; V: TRBV20-1; D: NA; DNA: TGCAGTGCTCGTAAAGCGGAAACTAGCACAGATACGCAGTATTTT; CDR3: CSARKAETSTDTQYF
J: TRBJ2-7; size: few; V: TRBV28; D: NA; DNA: TGTGCCAGCAGAGGTCCCTACGAGCAGTACTTC; CDR3: CASRGPYEQYF
J: TRBJ2-1; size: many; V: TRBV10-3; D: TRBD1; DNA: TGTGCCACCTCTGAGGGGCGACAGGGGAATGAGCAGTTCTTC; CDR3: CATSEGRQGNEQFF
J: TRBJ1-3; size: NA; V: TRBV5-1; D: TRBD1; DNA: TGCGCCAGCAGCTCAACAGGGGATTCTGGAAACACCATATATTTT; CDR3: CASSSTGDSGNTIYF
J: TRBJ2-6; size: NA; V: TRBV7-2; D: NA; DNA: TGTGCCAGCAGCTTAAGGACAACCTACTCTGGGGCCAACGTCCTGACTTTC; CDR3: CASSLRTTYSGANVLTF
J: TRBJ1-6; size: many; V: TRBV6-1; D: TRBD1; DNA: TGTGCCAGCAGGCGACAGGGGAGATTTGTGCTTCCCCTCCACTTT; CDR3: CASRRQGRFVLPLHF
J: TRBJ2-7; size: few; V: TRBV28; D: TRBD1; DNA: TGTGCCAGCAGTTATCTCCCGGGACAGGCTTACGAGCAGTACTTC; CDR3: CASSYLPGQAYEQYF
J: TRBJ2-7; size: NA; V: TRBV11-2; D: NA; DNA: TGTGCCAGCAGCTTAACCGGCGGACCTGCTGCCTACGAGCAGTACTTC; CDR3: CASSLTGGPAAYEQYF
J: TRBJ2-1; size: many; V: TRBV7-9; D: NA; DNA: TGTGCCAGCAGCCAGGGGCCTCCAGAGGGGTTCTTC; CDR3: CASSQGPPEGFF
J: TRBJ1-1; size: few; V: TRBV20-1; D: NA; DNA: TGCAGTGCTCAGTCAGGACACTGGGACACTGAAGCTTTCTTT; CDR3: CSAQSGHWDTEAFF
J: TRBJ2-7; size: many; V: TRBV6-6; D: NA; DNA: TGTGCCAGCAGTTCGACGACCTACGAGCAGTACTTC; CDR3: CASSSTTYEQYF
J: TRBJ2-1; size: many; V: TRBV7-8; D: NA; DNA: TGTGCCAGCAGCTTAGTGCCAGGCCTAGGCAATGAGCAGTTCTTC; CDR3: CASSLVPGLGNEQFF
J: TRBJ2-1; size: NA; V: TRBV20-1; D: NA; DNA: TGCAGTGCTTCCCCCCGGCGGGGGCCCTACAATGAGCAGTTCTTC; CDR3: CSASPRRGPYNEQFF
J: TRBJ2-1; size: many; V: TRBV5-1; D: NA; DNA: TGCGCCAGCAGCCCATGGGGTGGGGGGACTGGAAGCTCCTACAATGAGCAGTTCTTC; CDR3: CASSPWGGGTGSSYNEQFF
J: TRBJ1-2; size: few; V: TRBV12-3/TRBV12-4; D: NA; DNA: TGTGCCAGCAGTTCGGAGGGAAACTATGGCTACACCTTC; CDR3: CASSSEGNYGYTF
J: TRBJ1-3; size: NA; V: TRBV10-3; D: NA; DNA: TGTGCCATCAGTCCAGCGGGGAGTTCTGGAAACACCATATATTTT; CDR3: CAISPAGSSGNTIYF